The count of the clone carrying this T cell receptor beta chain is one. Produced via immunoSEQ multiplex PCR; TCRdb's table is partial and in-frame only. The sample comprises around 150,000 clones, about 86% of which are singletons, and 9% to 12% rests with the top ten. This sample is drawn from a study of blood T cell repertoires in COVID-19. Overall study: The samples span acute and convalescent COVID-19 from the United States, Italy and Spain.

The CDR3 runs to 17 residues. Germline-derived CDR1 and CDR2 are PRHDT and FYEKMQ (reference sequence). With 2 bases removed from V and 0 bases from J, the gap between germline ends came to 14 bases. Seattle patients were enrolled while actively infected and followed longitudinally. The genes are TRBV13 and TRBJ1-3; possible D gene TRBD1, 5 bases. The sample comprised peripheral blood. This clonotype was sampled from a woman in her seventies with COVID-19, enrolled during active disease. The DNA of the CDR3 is TGTGCCAGCAGCTTATCTCAGGGCCCAATCTCTGGAAACACCATATATTTT. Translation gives CASSLSQGPISGNTIYF.